One sample yielded the 21 T cell receptor beta chains listed below, sequenced in a study of CD8 T cells in ankylosing spondylitis. Study-wide results and caveats: In ankylosing spondylitis blood, a motif of about eight highly homologous TCR beta variants appeared characteristic.

No antigen has been identified for these receptors. TCRdb reanalysed the 5' RACE reads using MiXCR and keeps one entry per CDR3 protein. The data contain a few hundred thousand distinct CDR3 sequences, about 12% of them seen just once; the ten biggest clones take up about 6.5%. Sequenced material: blood, either unsorted or a sorted T cell fraction (not recorded which). The receptors come from a male donor with ankylosing spondylitis.

This clonotype was detected a few times. The rearrangement joins TRBV5-5 to TRBJ2-7; D is uncertain. V was cut by 5 bases and J by 0 bases, with 15 bases left in between. The germline V gene encodes CDR1 SGHKS and CDR2 YYEKEE (reference sequence). The length of the CDR3 is 15 residues. The CDR3 sequence is CASSWPGRSSYEQYF. CDR3 bases: TGTGCCAGCAGTTGGCCGGGCCGGAGCTCCTACGAGCAGTACTTC.

In this sample, this clonotype turned up a few times. V usage is TRBV7-2 and J usage is TRBJ2-1, with 10 bases matching TRBD1. V gave up 5 bases and J gave up 6 bases; unmatched junction bases: 7. Germline V gene sequence: CDR1 SGHTA, CDR2 FQGNSA. The CDR3 runs to 15 residues. The CDR3 spells CASSQSRDRGNEQFF. Written as DNA, the CDR3 is TGTGCCAGCAGCCAAAGCCGGGACAGGGGCAATGAGCAGTTCTTC.

This clonotype has ten or more counts. The genes are TRBV5-1 and TRBJ2-2, with D maybe TRBD2 (5 bases). Per germline, CDR1 SGHRS and CDR2 YFSETQ. The CDR3 length is 16 residues. V lost 0 bases to trimming and J lost 5 bases, with 14 bases between them. CDR3 coding DNA: TGCGCCAGCAGCTTGGGCCCGGGATTTGAGACCGGGGAGCTGTTTTTT. Encoded protein: CASSLGPGFETGELFF.

This clonotype came up many times. This sequence joins TRBV25-1 and TRBJ2-1; D ambiguous. The V end lost 2 bases, the J end lost 0 bases, and 5 bases lay between the germline ends. From germline, CDR1 is MGHDK and CDR2 SYGVNS. This CDR3 is 14 amino acids long. The CDR3 sequence is CASSEPSSYNEQFF. In nucleotides, the CDR3 is TGTGCCAGCAGTGAACCGAGCTCCTACAATGAGCAGTTCTTC. Full variable domain (rest looked up from reference TRBV25-1 and TRBJ2-1): EADIYQTPRYLVIGTGKKITLECSQTMGHDKMYWYQQDPGMELHLIHYSYGVNSTEKGDLSSESTVSRIRTEHFPLTLESARPSHTSQYLCASSEPSSYNEQFFGPGTRLTVL.

The table lists this clonotype with a few counts. The chain carries TRBV20-1 and TRBJ2-1; TRBD2 is a possible D gene (6 bases). This CDR3 contains 16 residues. Trimming took off 6 bases at V and 4 bases at J, with 22 bases between the two ends. Germline V gives CDR1 DFQATT, CDR2 SNEGSKA (reference sequence). The chain's CDR3 is CSAAPLSAAGYNEQFF. The CDR3 coding sequence is TGCAGTGCAGCACCCCTTTCGGCTGCGGGGTACAATGAGCAGTTCTTC.

This clonotype appeared many times. The CDR3 sequence is CASSAYSGRTRDEQFF. CDR3 bases: TGTGCCAGCAGCGCCTATAGCGGGAGGACCAGGGATGAGCAGTTCTTC. V gene TRBV9 combines with J gene TRBJ2-1; 10 bases are shared with TRBD2. J gave up 8 bases and V 3 bases, and 11 bases lay outside the gene matches. From germline, CDR1 is SGDLS and CDR2 YYNGEE. The CDR3 has 16 amino acids.

The chain joins TRBV5-1 to TRBJ2-5; D possibly matches TRBD1 or TRBD2 (6 bases each). Germline lookup yields CDR1 SGHRS and CDR2 YFSETQ. Trimming cost V 5 bases and J 1 base, with 15 bases left between them. The CDR3 loop spans 15 amino acids. This chain's CDR3 is CASRQGGPSQETQYF. In nucleotides, the CDR3 is TGCGCCAGCAGACAGGGAGGACCCAGCCAAGAGACCCAGTACTTC.

This clonotype was observed a handful of times. This chain uses TRBV15 with TRBJ2-3; D remains ambiguous. Looked up from germline, CDR1 is LNHNV and CDR2 is YYDKDF (reference sequence). Trimming stripped 1 base from V and 2 bases from J, with 13 bases between. The CDR3 sequence is 16 residues long. CDR3 in DNA: TGTGCCACCAGCAGAGGTTGGAGTGGGCTCACAGATACGCAGTATTTT. Translated: CATSRGWSGLTDTQYF.

DNA for the CDR3: TGTGCCAGCAGCTTAGCTCCCTGGGACAGAGCTAACTATGGCTACACCTTC. Residues: CASSLAPWDRANYGYTF. The chain employs TRBV7-2 and TRBJ1-2, with TRBD1 matching over 7 bases. The CDR3 totals 17 residues. V lost 0 bases to trimming and J lost 0 bases; unmatched junction nucleotides: 7. Per germline, CDR1 SGHTA and CDR2 FQGNSA.

The V and J genes are TRBV2 and TRBJ1-3; D gene uncertain. CDR3 length: 14 amino acids. Trimming removed 4 bases from V and 4 bases from J, with 11 bases in between. Germline CDR1 is SNHLY and CDR2 is FYNNEI. CDR3 residues: CASSVEGKGNTIYF. In nucleotides, the CDR3 is TGTGCCAGCAGTGTTGAGGGTAAAGGAAACACCATATATTTT. The full variable domain, its missing parts supplied by reference TRBV2 and TRBJ1-3, is EPEVTQTPSHQVTQMGQEVILRCVPISNHLYFYWYRQILGQKVEFLVSFYNNEISEKSEIFDDQFSVERPDGSNFTLKIRSTKLEDSAMYFCASSVEGKGNTIYFGEGSWLTVV.

This clonotype was recorded a few times. This chain joins TRBV10-3 and TRBJ2-1; D is possibly TRBD1 (6 bases). The CDR3 consists of 17 residues. V shed 4 bases and J shed 4 bases, with 20 bases lying between them. Germline CDR1 ENHRY, CDR2 SYGVKD. This chain's CDR3 is CAISVNRVVGAYNEQFF. CDR3 nucleotides: TGTGCCATCAGTGTCAACAGGGTAGTGGGGGCTTACAATGAGCAGTTCTTC.

This clonotype was seen only a few times. This chain links TRBV29-1 with TRBJ2-1; 12 bases align to TRBD1. The CDR3 consists of 16 residues. Germline V gene data show CDR1 as SQVTM and CDR2 as ANQGSEA. Germline trimming cut 2 bases from V and 2 bases from J; bases unmatched to any gene: 4. The CDR3 DNA follows: TGCAGCGTTGAATCAGGGACAGGGGGCGCCTACAATGAGCAGTTCTTC. It specifies CSVESGTGGAYNEQFF.

This clonotype showed up just a few times. The rearrangement joins TRBV14 to TRBJ2-2; 8 nucleotides align to TRBD1. V was pared by 4 bases and J by 6 bases, with 7 bases of the junction left unmatched. The CDR3 extends over 15 amino acids. The germline V gene has CDR1 SGHDN and CDR2 FVKESK. The chain's CDR3 is CASSPRTGLAGELFF. The CDR3 nucleotides read TGTGCCAGCAGCCCACGGACAGGGTTGGCCGGGGAGCTGTTTTTT.

This clonotype came up many times. This chain connects TRBV24-1 to TRBJ2-3; 7 bases map to TRBD2. Germline V gene sequence: CDR1 KGHDR, CDR2 SFDVKD. Losses at the gene ends were 3 bases for V and 0 bases for J; bases not matched to a gene: 14. CDR3 length: 19 amino acids. Here the CDR3 DNA reads TGTGCCACCAGTGATCCTGCTATGTGGGAGGGTTCTAGCACAGATACGCAGTATTTT. It encodes CATSDPAMWEGSSTDTQYF.

This clonotype has a count of ten or more. The chain links TRBV12-3 or TRBV12-4 to TRBJ2-3, with unresolved D. The CDR3 is 14 residues long. V was shortened by 3 bases and J by 2 bases, with 9 bases between the two germline ends. The CDR3 region is CASSLASYTDTQYF. The CDR3 DNA follows: TGTGCCAGCAGTTTGGCTTCCTACACAGATACGCAGTATTTT.

V is TRBV2 and J is TRBJ2-2; TRBD2 matches 11 bases. V trimming: 7 bases; J trimming: 0 bases; junction bases outside the gene matches: 7. Germline V CDR1 and CDR2: SNHLY, FYNNEI. This CDR3 spans 17 amino acids. Written as DNA, the CDR3 is TGTGCCAGCAACGTTGGACTAGCGGGCGCGAACACCGGGGAGCTGTTTTTT. Protein: CASNVGLAGANTGELFF.

The chain combines TRBV10-3 with TRBJ2-1; TRBD2 agrees at 12 bases. The CDR3 sequence is 16 residues long. Germline CDR1 is ENHRY and CDR2 is SYGVKD. J lost 1 base, V lost 4 bases, and 2 bases had no gene match. CDR3 region: CAISGLAGVSYNEQFF. The CDR3 nucleotides read TGTGCCATCAGTGGACTAGCGGGAGTATCCTACAATGAGCAGTTCTTC.

This clonotype was observed a handful of times. CDR3 sequence: CATAPGLSSYNEQFF. The CDR3 region has the DNA TGTGCCACCGCCCCGGGACTTAGCTCCTACAATGAGCAGTTCTTC. The rearrangement links TRBV24-1 to TRBJ2-1; perhaps TRBD2 as D (6 bases). Germline-derived CDR1 and CDR2 are KGHDR and SFDVKD. The CDR3 has 15 amino acids. V lost 9 bases and J 0 bases, leaving 14 bases between the germline ends.

The rearrangement links TRBV29-1 to TRBJ2-6; 7 bases agree with TRBD1. This CDR3 comprises 18 residues. The germline gives CDR1 SQVTM, CDR2 ANQGSEA. Trimming at V came to 0 bases and at J to 1 base, leaving 9 bases not matched to a gene. The CDR3 protein is CSVEDRDSFASGANVLTF. The DNA for the CDR3 is TGCAGCGTTGAAGACCGGGACAGTTTTGCTTCTGGGGCCAACGTCCTGACTTTC.

This chain connects TRBV5-1 to TRBJ2-3; 7 bases fit TRBD2. From germline, CDR1 is SGHRS and CDR2 YFSETQ. Trimming removed 2 bases from V and 3 bases from J; junction bases left unmatched: 3. The CDR3 is made up of 14 amino acids. The CDR3 DNA sequence: TGCGCCAGCAGCTTCGCGGGAGTTACAGATACGCAGTATTTT. Its translation is CASSFAGVTDTQYF.

This clonotype came up many times. V is TRBV10-3 and J is TRBJ2-3, with 11 bases that match TRBD2. There are 15 residues in the CDR3. Germline CDR1 is ENHRY and CDR2 is SYGVKD. The V and J ends lost 3 bases and 10 bases, in that order; junction bases with no gene match: 9. The CDR3 is CAISDSGRAVLAQYF. In nucleotides, the CDR3 is TGTGCCATCAGTGATAGCGGGAGGGCCGTCCTAGCGCAGTATTTT.